These 5 T cell receptor beta chains share one sample of origin, sequenced in a study of blood T cell repertoires in COVID-19. Sequencing was performed with immunoSEQ multiplex PCR; in TCRdb, only in-frame clones are kept and a portion is missing. This table holds fewer than 350,000 clones, roughly nine tenths found once. Sequenced: PBMCs or T cells enriched from blood (not recorded which). These receptors were obtained from a middle-aged woman who had recovered from COVID-19.

V and J are TRBV3-1 (or the pseudogene TRBV3-2) and TRBJ2-3; 7 bases match TRBD2. The germline gives CDR1 LGHDT, CDR2 YNNKEL (reference sequence). The junction had 13 bases not matched to a gene; V was cut back by 0 bases and J by 4 bases. This CDR3 region has 18 residues. The CDR3 DNA follows: TGTGCCAGCAGCCAAGAAGTCCCAGCGGGGTCGTTAGCAGATACGCAGTATTTT. Translated, it gives CASSQEVPAGSLADTQYF.

This chain's CDR3 is CASRSLAGVEDTQYF. Written as DNA, the CDR3 is TGTGCCAGCCGAAGCCTAGCGGGAGTGGAAGATACGCAGTATTTT. This chain links TRBV18 with TRBJ2-3; 10 nucleotides align to TRBD2. The V gene end was trimmed by 8 bases and the J gene end by 5 bases; junction bases not matched to a gene: 10. This CDR3 contains 15 residues. Germline loops: CDR1 KGHSH, CDR2 LQKENI.

This clone was seen just once. The rearrangement joins TRBV27 to TRBJ2-1; 11 bases are shared with TRBD2. Looked up from germline, CDR1 is MNHEY and CDR2 is SMNVEV (reference sequence). With 6 bases clipped from V and 4 bases from J, the junction kept 5 bases outside the gene matches. There are 15 residues in the CDR3. CDR3 in amino acids: CASRTRLAGYNEQFF. The DNA for the CDR3 is TGTGCCAGCAGAACTCGACTAGCGGGGTACAATGAGCAGTTCTTC.

The rearrangement links TRBV28 to TRBJ2-7, with 8 bases matching TRBD1. V shed 6 bases and J 0 bases; nucleotides not matched to a gene: 1. Germline-derived CDR1 and CDR2 are MDHEN and SYDVKM. The CDR3 runs to 13 residues. The CDR3 loop is CASRGQASYEQYF. The CDR3 nucleotides read TGTGCCAGCAGGGGACAGGCCTCCTACGAGCAGTACTTC.

This clone has a single count. The chain has TRBV20-1 and TRBJ2-2, with D hard to call. This CDR3 region has 13 residues. The V and J ends lost 3 bases and 3 bases respectively, with 8 bases between them. Germline assignment: CDR1 DFQATT and CDR2 SNEGSKA (reference sequence). The DNA for the CDR3 is TGCAGTGCTAGTCCCAGGTACACCGGGGAGCTGTTTTTT. It translates to CSASPRYTGELFF.